These T cell receptor beta chains were read from a single sample in a study of cytomegalovirus exposure and HLA in healthy donors. Using immunoSEQ multiplex PCR, the repertoire was profiled, and TCRdb retains in-frame clones only, with some absent. In all, the sample yields fewer than 75,000 clones. Sequences were obtained from PBMCs. These TCRs come from a boy aged 5-17 years in good health and CMV-seronegative. Each CDR3 is given with its conserved first and last residue. The order of the fields is V gene, J gene, D gene, CDR3 DNA, CDR3 protein. A D gene is named only where the DNA matches it firmly.

>TRBV6-4|TRBJ2-7|TRBD2
TGTGCCAGCAGCCAACTAGCGGGGGCCGCCTACGAGCAGTACTTC
CASSQLAGAAYEQYF
>TRBV2|TRBJ2-5|NA
TGTGCCAGCGGGGGAGGCACTGAGACCCAGTACTTC
CASGGGTETQYF
>TRBV7-9|TRBJ2-1|TRBD2
TGTGCCAGCAGCTTAGCAGGGACTAGCGTGAGAGGGCAGTTCTTC
CASSLAGTSVRGQFF
>TRBV5-5|TRBJ2-7|NA
TGTGCCAGCAGCTTGCCAGGCAGGGCCACCTACGAGCAGTACTTC
CASSLPGRATYEQYF
>TRBV6-5|TRBJ1-5|NA
TGTGCCAGCAGCCCAGGACAAGCCAGTCGGCCCCAGCATTTT
CASSPGQASRPQHF
>TRBV10-3|TRBJ2-3|TRBD2
TGTGCCATCAGTGCTGGAAAGACTAGCGGGGTAGATACGCAGTATTTT
CAISAGKTSGVDTQYF
>TRBV10-3|TRBJ2-1|TRBD1
TGTGCCATCGCCGGGACAGGGGGGATCAATGAGCAGTTCTTC
CAIAGTGGINEQFF
>TRBV7-3|TRBJ2-1|TRBD2
TGTGCCAGCAGCCTAACCCCGGGACTAGCGGAAAACAATGAGCAGTTCTTC
CASSLTPGLAENNEQFF
>TRBV6-4|TRBJ2-1|NA
TGTGCCAGCAGTGACGGTAGCGGTGCTTACAATGAGCAGTTCTTC
CASSDGSGAYNEQFF
>TRBV9|TRBJ2-3|NA
TGTGCCAGCAGCGAAATCCACTCGGGGGTGAGCACAGATACGCAGTATTTT
CASSEIHSGVSTDTQYF
>TRBV10-3|TRBJ1-2|NA
TGTGCCATCAGTGAGGGACAGAGCGCCTATGGCTACACCTTC
CAISEGQSAYGYTF
>TRBV2|TRBJ2-2|TRBD2
TGTGCCAGCAAAGGGACTAGCGGGAGGGCCCCCACCGGGGAGCTGTTTTTT
CASKGTSGRAPTGELFF
>TRBV5-1|TRBJ2-5|NA
TGCGCCAGCAGCTTGAGGAGCAGTCTCCAAGAGACCCAGTACTTC
CASSLRSSLQETQYF
>TRBV7-9|TRBJ2-4|NA
TGTGCCAGCAGCGACCTTAGGGGGGGGGCCAAAAACATTCAGTACTTC
CASSDLRGGAKNIQYF
>TRBV5-1|TRBJ1-1|NA
TGCGCCAGCAGTCGAGACAGACACGACACTGAAGCTTTCTTT
CASSRDRHDTEAFF
>TRBV19|TRBJ2-2|TRBD1
TGTGCCAGTGTATTGACAGGGGCCGGCGGGGAGCTGTTTTTT
CASVLTGAGGELFF
>TRBV11-2|TRBJ2-7|NA
TGTGCCAGCAGCTTAGCCACCGGGACAACCTACGAGCAGTACTTC
CASSLATGTTYEQYF
>TRBV5-1|TRBJ1-3|NA
TGCGCCAGCAGTCTTTCGGGGGGCTCTGGAAACACCATATATTTT
CASSLSGGSGNTIYF
>TRBV10-3|TRBJ1-1|NA
TGTGCCATCAGGGAATCTCGACTGGAGGGTGAAGCTTTCTTT
CAIRESRLEGEAFF
>TRBV6-4|TRBJ1-1|NA
TGTGCCAGCAGCCAAAGGGGGAGGAACACTGAAGCTTTCTTT
CASSQRGRNTEAFF
>TRBV5-1|TRBJ2-2|TRBD2
TGCGCCAGCAGCTTGGACAGCGGGAGGCCCGGCGGGGAGCTGTTTTTT
CASSLDSGRPGGELFF
>TRBV7-3|TRBJ2-3|NA
TGTGCCAGCAGCTTATTGGAGGGGACCGCGACAGATACGCAGTATTTT
CASSLLEGTATDTQYF
>TRBV30|TRBJ2-7|TRBD1
TGTGCCTGGAGTGTAAAGGACAGGGGTAAAGCTGGGCCCTACGAGCAGTACTTC
CAWSVKDRGKAGPYEQYF